Listed here are 10 T cell receptor beta chains from one sample, sequenced in a study of glioma-infiltrating T cells. Using RNA template, CDR3s of TCR alpha and beta were amplified with iRepertoire arm-PCR. TCRdb reprocessed the multiplex PCR reads with MiXCR, giving one entry per CDR3 protein. The sample yields roughly 100,000 distinct CDR3 sequences, roughly 40% seen once. Source material: glioma tissue, nonneoplastic brain tissue, or PBMCs (not recorded which). All receptors derive from a human donor with low-grade glioma or glioblastoma, undergoing nonglioma brain surgery, or in good health (not recorded which).

The V call is TRBV25-1, the J call TRBJ2-1, with D hard to call. This CDR3 region has 14 residues. The germline gives CDR1 MGHDK, CDR2 SYGVNS. V was pared by 11 bases and J by 0 bases, with 14 bases between. This CDR3 reads CAGKMASSYNEQFF. CDR3 DNA: TGTGCCGGTAAGATGGCCAGCTCCTACAATGAGCAGTTCTTC.

As for this clonotype: Germline is not matched at one junction end, which may reflect a read error. The chain is built from TRBV28 and TRBJ1-1; D ambiguous. In germline, CDR1 is MDHEN, CDR2 SYDVKM. The CDR3 covers 16 residues. The CDR3 coding sequence is TGTGCCAGCAGTTTAGGGTTAAACCTCTTGAACACTGAAACTTTCTTT. Translated: CASSLGLNLLNTETFF.

This chain joins TRBV20-1 and TRBJ2-7; TRBD1 aligns across 8 bases. V shed 5 bases and J 5 bases; nucleotides not matched to a gene: 2. The germline gives CDR1 DFQATT, CDR2 SNEGSKA (reference sequence). The CDR3 extends over 11 amino acids. CDR3 amino acids: CSALGQDEQYF. DNA of the CDR3: TGCAGTGCTTTGGGACAGGACGAGCAGTACTTC.

Regarding this clonotype: A read error is possible here, since a much larger clone lies one base away. This chain uses TRBV18 with TRBJ2-1, with 7 bases aligning to TRBD1. J was trimmed by 10 bases and V by 3 bases; bases with no gene match: 9. Germline CDR1 is KGHSH and CDR2 is LQKENI. The CDR3 runs to 14 residues. CDR3 DNA sequence: TGTGCCAGCTCACCGACGACAGGGACCTACGAGCAGTTCTTC. It translates to CASSPTTGTYEQFF. Looking up the rest from reference TRBV18 and TRBJ2-1 gives the full variable domain: NAGVMQNPRHLVRRRGQEARLRCSPMKGHSHVYWYRQLPEEGLKFMVYLQKENIIDESGMPKERFSAEFPKEGPSILRIQQVVRGDSAAYFCASSPTTGTYEQFFGPGTRLTVL.

Concerning this clonotype: A junction boundary mismatches the germline segment, possibly from a read error. The gene calls are TRBV15 and TRBJ2-2, with D unresolved. CDR3 length: 13 residues. Germline CDR1 LNHNV, CDR2 YYDKDF (reference sequence). As DNA, the CDR3 is TGTGCCACCAGCAGGGGGAACAACGGGGAGCTGTTTTTT. Amino acid sequence: CATSRGNNGELFF.

As concerns this clonotype: This could be a read error, since a much larger clone is one nucleotide away. This rearrangement joins TRBV7-9 to TRBJ2-3; D tentatively reads TRBD1 or TRBD2 (5 bases each). This CDR3 region has 16 residues. The ends were cut back, 5 bases at V and 5 bases at J, with 20 bases in the middle. Germline V CDR1 and CDR2: SEHNR, FQNEAQ (reference sequence). CDR3 in DNA: TGTGCCAGCAGCATAGGAGACCGGGGACGAGAAGATACGCAGTATTTT. It translates to CASSIGDRGREDTQYF.

This clonotype was observed once. One end of the junction is discordant with germline, which a read error may explain. This chain links TRBV20-1 with TRBJ2-3; 8 nucleotides align to TRBD1. The germline CDR1 and CDR2 sequences are DFQATT and SNEGSKA (reference sequence). The CDR3 consists of 14 residues. In DNA, the CDR3 is TGCAGTGCTAGCCTACAGGGGGGTGCAGATACGCATTATTTT. Its translation is CSASLQGGADTHYF.

This sequence joins TRBV4-1 and TRBJ2-7, with 7 positions matching TRBD2. J lost 3 bases, V lost 0 bases, and 2 bases had no gene match. Germline values: CDR1 MGHRA, CDR2 YSYEKL. The CDR3 is 14 residues long. The CDR3 nucleotides read TGCGCCAGCAGCCAAGAGGGACTATACTACGAGCAGTACTTC. It specifies CASSQEGLYYEQYF.

This clonotype was found many times. The chain couples TRBV20-1 to TRBJ2-3; 9 bases line up with TRBD2. Trimming removed 1 base from V and 6 bases from J; junction bases left unmatched: 5. Germline lookup yields CDR1 DFQATT and CDR2 SNEGSKA (reference sequence). This CDR3 comprises 14 residues. The CDR3 DNA reads TGCAGTGCTAGAGTGGCGGGGGGGGTGGATACGCAGTATTTT. This encodes CSARVAGGVDTQYF.

In this sample, this clonotype turned up once. This clone may be a read error of a much larger clone one base away. The chain joins TRBV19 to TRBJ2-1; 7 bases agree with TRBD2. There are 16 residues in the CDR3. Germline V gene lookup returns CDR1 LNHDA and CDR2 SQIVND (reference sequence). The CDR3 reads CASSVEGRGSYNERFF. CDR3 DNA sequence: TGTGCCAGTAGTGTCGAGGGGAGGGGCTCCTACAATGAGCGGTTCTTC.